Presented here are 3 T cell receptor beta chains from one specimen sequenced in a study of CD8+ T cells in alopecia areata. Treatment described: oral pan-JAK inhibitor, 5-10 mg twice daily. As the sequencing template, cDNA was produced by extracting RNA and reverse transcribing it. Some clones are missing from TCRdb's copy, which holds only in-frame ones; the method was immunoSEQ multiplex PCR. Of fewer than 350,000 clones in the sample, 55% to 75% were seen once. Sequenced here: CD4+ T cells sorted from blood, sampled at week 24, from a patient treated with tofacitinib. Receptor source: a human donor with alopecia areata.

The chain employs TRBV7-2 and TRBJ2-3; D remains unclear. Trimming shortened V by 5 bases and J by 8 bases, and 17 bases separated the two germline ends. The CDR3 is 14 residues long. The germline CDR1 and CDR2 sequences are SGHTA and FQGNSA. The DNA of the CDR3 is TGTGCCAGCAGCCACCCTAAGGCCCCCAGTACGCAGTATTTT. Protein: CASSHPKAPSTQYF.

The chain has TRBV7-2 and TRBJ2-7; the match to TRBD2 covers 8 bases. The CDR3 length is 15 residues. Germline values: CDR1 SGHTA, CDR2 FQGNSA. V shed 5 bases, J shed 5 bases, and the junction held 11 bases outside the gene matches. The DNA for the CDR3 is TGTGCCAGCAGCCCAGCCGGGACTAGGTTGAACGAGCAGTACTTC. Encoded protein: CASSPAGTRLNEQYF.

This rearrangement joins TRBV28 to TRBJ2-7; no clear D. CDR1 is MDHEN and CDR2 is SYDVKM in the germline V gene. Trimming shortened V by 5 bases and J by 3 bases, and 11 bases separated the two germline ends. The length of the CDR3 is 13 residues. CDR3 region: CASSPPAVYEQYF. Here the CDR3 DNA reads TGTGCCAGCAGTCCCCCGGCAGTCTACGAGCAGTACTTC.